A selection of T cell receptor beta chains follows, all from one sample in a study of graft-versus-host responses after intestinal transplantation. Clones were read by immunoSEQ multiplex PCR, and TCRdb kept only the in-frame ones, dropping some. In the table there are 27,000 or so clones, roughly 82% of which are singletons. These receptors have no identified antigens. This specimen was unstimulated CD4+ T cells sorted from spleen or lymph node cells, taken before intestinal transplant. The source of these receptors is a human donor who received an intestinal transplant. Both conserved end residues are part of each CDR3. A D gene is named only where the DNA matches it firmly. Clone size is stated in some rows and not others, as once, few, many or a class when expanded.

v_gene: TRBV10-3
abundance: NA
j_gene: TRBJ2-7
d_gene: TRBD2
CDR3nt: TGTGCCATCAGGGGGACTAGTTACGAGCAGTACTTC
CDR3aa: CAIRGTSYEQYF

v_gene: TRBV29-1
abundance: once
j_gene: TRBJ2-5
d_gene: NA
CDR3nt: TGCAGCGTTGTTCAGGTTGGGGAGACCCAGTACTTC
CDR3aa: CSVVQVGETQYF

v_gene: TRBV11-2
abundance: NA
j_gene: TRBJ2-5
d_gene: TRBD2
CDR3nt: TGTGCCAGCAGCCGAGGACTAGCGAGCGCAGAGACCCAGTACTTC
CDR3aa: CASSRGLASAETQYF

v_gene: TRBV7-8
abundance: once
j_gene: TRBJ2-3
d_gene: TRBD2
CDR3nt: TGTGCCAGCAGCCACCTTTTCTGGGTAGCGGGAGTTACAGATACGCAGTATTTT
CDR3aa: CASSHLFWVAGVTDTQYF

v_gene: TRBV6-5
abundance: NA
j_gene: TRBJ2-1
d_gene: NA
CDR3nt: TGTGCCAGCAGTTCAGCAGGGGCATCCTACAATGAGCAGTTCTTC
CDR3aa: CASSSAGASYNEQFF

v_gene: TRBV10-1
abundance: NA
j_gene: TRBJ2-4
d_gene: TRBD1
CDR3nt: TGCGCCAGGGACAGGTCCAGGAGTGAGGATATAGCCAAAAACATTCAGTACTTC
CDR3aa: CARDRSRSEDIAKNIQYF

v_gene: TRBV11-1
abundance: NA
j_gene: TRBJ1-2
d_gene: NA
CDR3nt: TGTGCCAGCAGCTTAGCCCGGGAGAGTGGCTACACCTTC
CDR3aa: CASSLARESGYTF

v_gene: TRBV5-1
abundance: NA
j_gene: TRBJ2-1
d_gene: TRBD2
CDR3nt: TGCGCCAGCAGCGGCAATAGCGGGGTCAATGAGCAGTTCTTC
CDR3aa: CASSGNSGVNEQFF

v_gene: TRBV11-2
abundance: NA
j_gene: TRBJ2-5
d_gene: TRBD2
CDR3nt: TGTGCCAGCAGCTTAGCTCTACTAGCGGAACAAGAGACCCAGTACTTC
CDR3aa: CASSLALLAEQETQYF

v_gene: TRBV29-1
abundance: NA
j_gene: TRBJ2-2
d_gene: NA
CDR3nt: TGCAGCGTTGACAGGGGACGGACCGGGGAGCTGTTTTTT
CDR3aa: CSVDRGRTGELFF

v_gene: TRBV15
abundance: few
j_gene: TRBJ2-1
d_gene: TRBD1
CDR3nt: TGTGCCACCAGCGGGGACAGGGGGTACAATGAGCAGTTCTTC
CDR3aa: CATSGDRGYNEQFF

v_gene: TRBV5-5
abundance: NA
j_gene: TRBJ2-2
d_gene: NA
CDR3nt: TGTGCCAGCAGCTTGGACAGGGTAATGACCGGGGAGCTGTTTTTT
CDR3aa: CASSLDRVMTGELFF

v_gene: TRBV7-2
abundance: once
j_gene: TRBJ2-1
d_gene: NA
CDR3nt: TGTGCCAGCAGCTTGGTCTGGGAGCAGTTCTTC
CDR3aa: CASSLVWEQFF

v_gene: TRBV7-3
abundance: NA
j_gene: TRBJ1-1
d_gene: NA
CDR3nt: TGTGCCAGCAGCCCCAGACAGAACACTGAAGCTTTCTTT
CDR3aa: CASSPRQNTEAFF

v_gene: TRBV5-4
abundance: few
j_gene: TRBJ1-2
d_gene: NA
CDR3nt: TGTGCCAGCAGTCGGCTCCCGTCCGAGCTCGGCTACACCTTC
CDR3aa: CASSRLPSELGYTF

v_gene: TRBV6-6
abundance: NA
j_gene: TRBJ1-4
d_gene: NA
CDR3nt: TGTGCCAGCAGTTACTCGGGAAGGGTGAGGGAAAAACTGTTTTTT
CDR3aa: CASSYSGRVREKLFF

v_gene: TRBV7-9
abundance: NA
j_gene: TRBJ1-6
d_gene: TRBD1
CDR3nt: TGTGCCAGCAGCCCAGGACAGGGTCGGGATTCACCCCTCCACTTT
CDR3aa: CASSPGQGRDSPLHF

v_gene: TRBV7-2
abundance: NA
j_gene: TRBJ2-7
d_gene: NA
CDR3nt: TGTGCCAGCAGCTTAGAGTCATACGAGCAGTACTTC
CDR3aa: CASSLESYEQYF

v_gene: TRBV5-6
abundance: few
j_gene: TRBJ2-7
d_gene: TRBD2
CDR3nt: TGTGCCAGCAGCGCAAGCGGGGGGGCCGACTACGAGCAGTACTTC
CDR3aa: CASSASGGADYEQYF

v_gene: TRBV5-4
abundance: NA
j_gene: TRBJ2-3
d_gene: NA
CDR3nt: TGTGCCAGCAGCCAAGGACTAACTAGCACAGATACGCAGTATTTT
CDR3aa: CASSQGLTSTDTQYF